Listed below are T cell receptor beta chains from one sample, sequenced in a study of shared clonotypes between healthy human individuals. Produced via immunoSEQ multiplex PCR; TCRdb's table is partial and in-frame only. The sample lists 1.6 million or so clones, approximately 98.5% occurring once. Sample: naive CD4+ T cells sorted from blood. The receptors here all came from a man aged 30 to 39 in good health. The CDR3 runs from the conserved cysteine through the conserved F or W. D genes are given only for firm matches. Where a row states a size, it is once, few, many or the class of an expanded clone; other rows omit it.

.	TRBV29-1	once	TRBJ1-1	TGCAGCGTTGAGGGCAGGGCGACGACTGAAGCTTTCTTT	CSVEGRATTEAFF
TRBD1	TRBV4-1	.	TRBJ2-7	TGCGCCAGCAGCCAACCCGGACAGGGTGACTACGAGCAGTACTTC	CASSQPGQGDYEQYF
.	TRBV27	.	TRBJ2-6	TGTGCCAGCAGTTTCGCGGGCTCTGGGGCCAACGTCCTGACTTTC	CASSFAGSGANVLTF
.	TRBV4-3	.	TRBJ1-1	TGCGCCAGCAGCCAAGGTATGAACACTGAAGCTTTCTTT	CASSQGMNTEAFF
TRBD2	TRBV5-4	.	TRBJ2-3	TGTGCCAGCAGCTTGGTAGCGGGGGGAGATACGCAGTATTTT	CASSLVAGGDTQYF
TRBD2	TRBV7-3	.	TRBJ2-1	TGTGCCAGCAGCCCGGGACTAGCGGGGAACAATGAGCAGTTCTTC	CASSPGLAGNNEQFF
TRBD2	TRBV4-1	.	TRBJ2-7	TGCGCCAGCAGCCAACCCACCGGGACTAGCGGGAGCTACGAGCAGTACTTC	CASSQPTGTSGSYEQYF
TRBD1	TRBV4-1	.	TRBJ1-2	TGCGCCAGCAGCCAAAGGACAGGAATTTTCTATGGCTACACCTTC	CASSQRTGIFYGYTF
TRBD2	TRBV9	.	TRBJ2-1	TGTGCCAGCAGCGTAGGTCTAGCGGACGGTTTCAATGAGCAGTTCTTC	CASSVGLADGFNEQFF
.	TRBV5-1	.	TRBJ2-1	TGCGCCAGCAGCTTGGAAGTGGCGAATGAGCAGTTCTTC	CASSLEVANEQFF
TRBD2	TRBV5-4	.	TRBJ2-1	TGTGCCAGCAGCTTGCCCGGGACTAGGGACTATGAGCAGTTCTTC	CASSLPGTRDYEQFF
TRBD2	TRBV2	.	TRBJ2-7	TGTGCCAGCAGCACCGGGACTAGCGGGAGTCGCGAGCAGTACTTC	CASSTGTSGSREQYF
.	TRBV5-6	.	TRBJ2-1	TGTGCCAGCAGCTTGAGTCCGACAGCAAATTACAATGAGCAGTTCTTC	CASSLSPTANYNEQFF
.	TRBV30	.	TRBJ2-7	TGTGCCTGGACCGTCGGGAAGGGTAGAAGGTACGAGCAGTACTTC	CAWTVGKGRRYEQYF
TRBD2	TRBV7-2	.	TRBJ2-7	TGTGCCAGCCGACCGCGACTAGCGGGAGTGTACGAGCAGTACTTC	CASRPRLAGVYEQYF
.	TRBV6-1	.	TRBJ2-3	TGTGCCAGCAGTGAAGTTCGGACAGATACGCAGTATTTT	CASSEVRTDTQYF
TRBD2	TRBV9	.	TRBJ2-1	TGTGCCAGCAGCGTCCAGGCGGGAGCTAGTAATGAGCAGTTCTTC	CASSVQAGASNEQFF
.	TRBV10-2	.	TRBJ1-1	TGCGCCAGCAGGGCTGGACAGCTATCCGACACTGAAGCTTTCTTT	CASRAGQLSDTEAFF
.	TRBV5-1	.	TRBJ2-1	TGCGCCAGCAGCTCCCAGGGGACTGGCGATGAGCAGTTCTTC	CASSSQGTGDEQFF
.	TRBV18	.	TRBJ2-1	TGTGCCAGCTCGCCCTACACAGGCTACAATGAGCAGTTCTTC	CASSPYTGYNEQFF
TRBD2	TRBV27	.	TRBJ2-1	TGTGCCAGCAGTTTATTAGTAGCGGGAGGTTTCAATGAGCAGTTCTTC	CASSLLVAGGFNEQFF
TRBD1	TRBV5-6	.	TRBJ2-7	TGTGCCAGCAGCCTGGCGGGACAGGGAATCGACGAGCAGTACTTC	CASSLAGQGIDEQYF
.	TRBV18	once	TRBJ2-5	TGTGCCAGCTCACCAGACAGCCTTAGGGAGACCCAGTACTTC	CASSPDSLRETQYF
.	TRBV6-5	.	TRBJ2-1	TGTGCCAGCAGTTATCTGACAGCCACCTACAATGAGCAGTTCTTC	CASSYLTATYNEQFF
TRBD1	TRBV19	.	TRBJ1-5	TGTGCCAGTAGTATCGCCAAAAGGACAGGGACGCAAGTGAGCCAGCCCCAGCATTTT	CASSIAKRTGTQVSQPQHF
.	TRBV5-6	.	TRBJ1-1	TGTGCCAGCAGCCCCGGGACGGCTGAAGCTTTCTTT	CASSPGTAEAFF
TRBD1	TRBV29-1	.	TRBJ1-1	TGCAGCGTTACGACAGGGGGCGTGGGAACTGAAGCTTTCTTT	CSVTTGGVGTEAFF
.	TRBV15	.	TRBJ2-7	TGTGCCACCAGCAGGGGGAAGGGGTTTCTACTCCCTTACGAGCAGTACTTC	CATSRGKGFLLPYEQYF
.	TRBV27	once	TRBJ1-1	TGTGCCAGCAGTTTACGAGGGACCCGGGGTTTCACTGAAGCTTTCTTT	CASSLRGTRGFTEAFF
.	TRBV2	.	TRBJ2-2	TGTGCCAGCACCCGAAACGCGGGCGGACTAACGAACACCGGGGAGCTGTTTTTT	CASTRNAGGLTNTGELFF
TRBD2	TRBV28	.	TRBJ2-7	TGTGCCAGCAGTTCTTCTTCTAGCGGGAGGGCCCCCTACGAGCAGTACTTC	CASSSSSSGRAPYEQYF
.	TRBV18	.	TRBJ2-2	TGTGCCAGCTCACCACTTTTCGGACAGCTGAACATCGGGGAGCTGTTTTTT	CASSPLFGQLNIGELFF
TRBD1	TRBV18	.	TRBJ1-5	TGTGCCAGCTCACCACCGGCGGGACAGCGAAATCAGCCCCAGCATTTT	CASSPPAGQRNQPQHF
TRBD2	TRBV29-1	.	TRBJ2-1	TGCAGCCTTTGGTCTAGCGGGAGGAATGAGCAGTTCTTC	CSLWSSGRNEQFF
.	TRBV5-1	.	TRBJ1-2	TGCGCCAGCAGCTCGACAGTGACCGACTATGGCTACACCTTC	CASSSTVTDYGYTF
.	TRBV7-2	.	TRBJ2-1	TGTGCCAGCACCGTACGACACCCCGCCAATGAGCAGTTCTTC	CASTVRHPANEQFF
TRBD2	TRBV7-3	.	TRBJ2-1	TGTGCCAGCAGCCCCCGGGCGGGAGGGCTGGATGAGCAGTTCTTC	CASSPRAGGLDEQFF
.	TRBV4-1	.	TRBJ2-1	TGCGCCAGCAGCCAATTCACGCGACTGAATGAGCAGTTCTTC	CASSQFTRLNEQFF
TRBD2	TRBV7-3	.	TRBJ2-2	TGTGCCAGCAGCTTAATCTCTAGCGGGAGGGCGAACACCGGGGAGCTGTTTTTT	CASSLISSGRANTGELFF
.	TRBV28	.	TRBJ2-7	TGTGCCAGCAGGATAGGGGGGTGGCACGAGCAGTACTTC	CASRIGGWHEQYF
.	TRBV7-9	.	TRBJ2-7	TGTGCCAGCAGCCCACCAGCAACCCCCTACGAGCAGTACTTC	CASSPPATPYEQYF